Below, 21 T cell receptor beta chains from the same sample are listed, as sequenced in a study of blood T cell repertoires in COVID-19. Produced via immunoSEQ multiplex PCR; TCRdb's table is partial and in-frame only. The sample yields over 55,000 clones, over 65% seen once. The sequencing input was peripheral blood. The source of these receptors is a woman aged 70-85 years with acute or convalescent COVID-19.

In its sample, this clone was seen once. J is TRBJ2-1 and V is TRBV5-4; 7 bases map to TRBD1. The CDR3 extends over 15 amino acids. The trim removed 3 bases at V and 1 base at J, leaving 4 bases unmatched. Germline CDR1 reads SGHNT; CDR2 reads YYREEE (reference sequence). CDR3 coding DNA: TGTGCCAGCAGCTCCGGGACAGCATCCTACAATGAGCAGTTCTTC. Encoded protein: CASSSGTASYNEQFF.

In this sample, this clone turned up once. CDR3 bases: TGTGCCAGCAGTTTAACAGGGGGCGCGGCAGATACGCAGTATTTT. This codes for CASSLTGGAADTQYF. J is TRBJ2-3 and V is TRBV5-4; 9 nucleotides agree with TRBD1. V shed 5 bases, J shed 4 bases, and the junction held 8 bases outside the gene matches. CDR1 is SGHNT and CDR2 is YYREEE in the germline V gene (reference sequence). The CDR3 totals 15 residues. Supplemented by reference TRBV5-4 and TRBJ2-3, the full variable domain reads ETGVTQSPTHLIKTRGQQVTLRCSSQSGHNTVSWYQQALGQGPQFIFQYYREEENGRGNFPPRFSGLQFPNYSSELNVNALELDDSALYLCASSLTGGAADTQYFGPGTRLTVL.

V is TRBV6-2 or TRBV6-3 and J is TRBJ1-5; 9 bases match TRBD1. V was pared by 2 bases and J by 4 bases, with 3 bases of the junction left unmatched. Germline CDR1 MNHEY, CDR2 SVGEGT. The CDR3 is made up of 15 amino acids. In nucleotides, the CDR3 is TGTGCCAGCAGTTACAGGGGGACAGGGAATCAGCCCCAGCATTTT. The encoded protein is CASSYRGTGNQPQHF.

V is TRBV18 and J is TRBJ1-2; no clear D gene. V was clipped by 2 bases and J by 1 base, with 11 bases between them. This CDR3 comprises 15 residues. Germline V gene lookup returns CDR1 KGHSH and CDR2 LQKENI. The CDR3 is CASSPRHNVNYGYTF. The CDR3 DNA reads TGTGCCAGCTCACCAAGACACAACGTTAACTATGGCTACACCTTC.

The chain has TRBV7-9 and TRBJ2-7; tentatively, D is TRBD1 (6 bases). CDR1 is SEHNR, CDR2 FQNEAQ, per germline (reference sequence). V was clipped by 10 bases and J by 2 bases, with 12 bases between them. The length of the CDR3 is 12 residues. Written as DNA, the CDR3 is TGTGCCACCAGAACAGGGCCCTACGAGCAGTACTTC. Protein: CATRTGPYEQYF.

V usage is TRBV21-1 and J usage is TRBJ2-2; no DNA check was done on the table's D call, TRBD1. TRBV21-1 is described as a pseudogene. The CDR3 extends over 15 amino acids. The CDR3 nucleotides are TGTGCCAGCAGCCCCGGGACAGAGAACACCGGGGAGCTGTTTTTT. This encodes CASSPGTENTGELFF.

The J gene is TRBJ1-2, the V gene TRBV29-1, with a weak D call TRBD1 (5 bases). CDR1 SQVTM and CDR2 ANQGSEA come from the germline V gene. CDR3 length: 10 amino acids. Trimming cost V 7 bases and J 6 bases, with 9 bases left between them. CDR3 amino acids: CSADSDGYTF. The DNA for the CDR3 is TGCAGCGCCGACAGCGATGGCTACACCTTC. Drawing the rest from reference TRBV29-1 and TRBJ1-2, the complete variable domain is SAVISQKPSRDICQRGTSLTIQCQVDSQVTMMFWYRQQPGQSLTLIATANQGSEATYESGFVIDKFPISRPNLTFSTLTVSNMSPEDSSIYLCSADSDGYTFGSGTRLTVV.

V and J are TRBV5-1 and TRBJ1-2; D ambiguous. The CDR3 consists of 13 residues. Trimming removed 0 bases from V and 4 bases from J, with 7 bases in between. Per the germline V gene, CDR1 is SGHRS and CDR2 is YFSETQ. The chain's CDR3 is CASSLGTVYGYTF. CDR3 bases: TGCGCCAGCAGCTTGGGGACTGTCTATGGCTACACCTTC.

The V gene is TRBV4-3, the J gene TRBJ2-7, with D hard to call. Germline V gene data show CDR1 as LGHNA and CDR2 as YSLEER. V lost 0 bases and J 4 bases, leaving 10 bases between the germline ends. This CDR3 is built from 14 residues. The CDR3 protein is CASSQEVASYEQYF. CDR3 sequence (DNA): TGCGCCAGCAGCCAAGAAGTGGCCTCTTACGAGCAGTACTTC.

J is TRBJ1-4 and V is TRBV5-1; weak D call: TRBD1 (5 bases). Germline-derived CDR1 and CDR2 are SGHRS and YFSETQ. This CDR3 has 14 amino acids. V was trimmed by 3 bases and J by 2 bases, leaving 8 bases between them. CDR3 nucleotides: TGCGCCAGCAGCTCGACAGCCACTAATGAAAAACTGTTTTTT. This translates into CASSSTATNEKLFF.

This chain connects TRBV14 to TRBJ2-1, with 10 bases that match TRBD2. The CDR3 contains 16 residues. J lost 1 base, V lost 4 bases, and 4 bases had no gene match. Germline V CDR1 and CDR2: SGHDN, FVKESK. The CDR3 DNA is TGTGCCAGCAGCCGTCAGCGGGGGGGATCCTACAATGAGCAGTTCTTC. Translated: CASSRQRGGSYNEQFF.

J is TRBJ1-5 and V is TRBV10-2; D unresolved. CDR1 and CDR2 (germline): WSHSY, SAAADI. Trimming removed 4 bases from V and 0 bases from J, with 4 bases in between. This CDR3 comprises 13 residues. The CDR3 DNA follows: TGCGCCAGCAGTGTTAGTAGCAATCAGCCCCAGCATTTT. Protein sequence: CASSVSSNQPQHF.

The chain links TRBV13 to TRBJ1-1, with D tentatively TRBD1 (5 bases). Germline lookup yields CDR1 PRHDT and CDR2 FYEKMQ (reference sequence). CDR3 size: 14 residues. V was clipped by 5 bases and J by 2 bases, with 12 bases between them. Here the CDR3 reads CASSLRTHNTEAFF. For the CDR3, the DNA is TGTGCCAGCAGCCTACGGACACACAACACTGAAGCTTTCTTT.

The sample holds a few counts of this clone. The J gene is TRBJ1-1, the V gene TRBV2; no definite D call. This CDR3 has 13 residues. V lost 6 bases and J 5 bases, leaving 13 bases between the germline ends. Germline V CDR1 and CDR2: SNHLY, FYNNEI. The CDR3 DNA sequence: TGTGCCAGCAGACAGAGTTTAGGAACTGAAGCTTTCTTT. It specifies CASRQSLGTEAFF. Full variable domain (rest looked up from reference TRBV2 and TRBJ1-1): EPEVTQTPSHQVTQMGQEVILRCVPISNHLYFYWYRQILGQKVEFLVSFYNNEISEKSEIFDDQFSVERPDGSNFTLKIRSTKLEDSAMYFCASRQSLGTEAFFGQGTRLTVV.

This chain links TRBV7-6 with TRBJ1-2; 10 positions agree with TRBD1. The CDR3 spans 15 residues. Germline trimming cut 1 base from V and 6 bases from J; bases unmatched to any gene: 5. Looked up from germline, CDR1 is SGHVS and CDR2 is FNYEAQ. CDR3 protein: CASSLVGTGADGYTF. Written as DNA, the CDR3 is TGTGCCAGCAGCTTAGTCGGGACAGGGGCCGATGGCTACACCTTC.

This clone occurred once. CDR3: CASVLRDRGPTNEKLFF. CDR3 sequence (DNA): TGTGCCAGCGTACTCCGGGACAGGGGACCAACTAATGAAAAACTGTTTTTT. The chain uses TRBV27 and TRBJ1-4, with TRBD1 matching 10 bases. Germline CDR1 MNHEY, CDR2 SMNVEV (reference sequence). This CDR3 spans 17 amino acids. V was clipped by 8 bases and J by 0 bases; unmatched bases: 9.

The chain recombines TRBV19 with TRBJ1-1; 7 positions agree with TRBD1. Per the germline V gene, CDR1 is LNHDA and CDR2 is SQIVND (reference sequence). The CDR3 spans 14 residues. Trimming took 6 bases from V and 5 from J; bases not matched to a gene: 9. For the CDR3, the DNA is TGTGCCAGTAGGGCCCCACCACAGGGGACTGAAGCTTTCTTT. This translates into CASRAPPQGTEAFF.

The V call is TRBV19, the J call TRBJ2-7, with a tentative D call TRBD1 (6 bases). The CDR3 is 13 residues long. V was cut by 10 bases and J by 2 bases, with 15 bases left in between. CDR1 LNHDA and CDR2 SQIVND come from the germline V gene (reference sequence). In DNA, the CDR3 is TGTGCCACCAGTAACAGGGACGCCTACGAGCAGTACTTC. Its translation: CATSNRDAYEQYF.

The chain combines TRBV28 with TRBJ2-1; the match to TRBD2 covers 8 bases. With V trimmed by 6 bases and J by 6 bases, 10 bases remained unmatched. Looked up from germline, CDR1 is MDHEN and CDR2 is SYDVKM. The CDR3 consists of 15 residues. In nucleotides, the CDR3 is TGTGCCAGCAGAGCCACGTCCGGGACTAGCAATGAGCAGTTCTTC. Translating it yields CASRATSGTSNEQFF.

The J gene is TRBJ2-3, the V gene TRBV5-4; D is unresolved. Per germline, CDR1 SGHNT and CDR2 YYREEE (reference sequence). The CDR3 has 15 residues. Trimming removed 0 bases at V and 2 bases at J, with 10 bases between. CDR3 in DNA: TGTGCCAGCAGCTTGGGCGGCCTTCCCACAGATACGCAGTATTTT. This translates into CASSLGGLPTDTQYF.

The chain couples TRBV30 to TRBJ1-5; possibly TRBD1 for D (5 bases). Germline V gene lookup returns CDR1 GTSNPN and CDR2 SVGIG (reference sequence). Trimming shortened V by 0 bases and J by 7 bases, and 7 bases separated the two germline ends. CDR3 size: 12 residues. The CDR3 nucleotides are TGTGCCTGGAGTGTGGGGGGACAGCCCCAGCATTTT. It encodes CAWSVGGQPQHF.